A single sample is the source of the 15 T cell receptor beta chains below, sequenced in a study of metastatic and nonmetastatic thyroid tumors. TCRdb re-clonotyped the PCR reads through MiXCR. The sample has about 29,000 clones; approximately 15% are singletons. The entire patient cohort was treatment-naive prior to thyroid surgery. Sequencing used blood. Every receptor here comes from a female donor with papillary thyroid cancer or a benign thyroid nodule (not recorded which). Some clones in this sample may be carry-over from other donors' samples.

The sample holds a few counts of this clone. The chain links TRBV10-1 to TRBJ1-5; unclear D gene. The V end was cut by 0 bases, the J end by 9 bases, with 9 bases between. CDR1 WNHNN and CDR2 SYGVQD come from the germline V gene (reference sequence). This CDR3 is built from 13 residues. CDR3 nucleotide sequence: TGCGCCAGCAGTGAGTCGGTTGGACGGCCCCAGCATTTT. The encoded protein is CASSESVGRPQHF.

This clone was seen ten or more times. No conserved phenylalanine or tryptophan ends this CDR3, so it is likely a read error. The chain employs TRBV2 and TRBJ2-7, with 7 bases that match TRBD1. This CDR3 spans 14 amino acids. Germline lookup yields CDR1 SNHLY and CDR2 FYNNEI. The ends lost 2 bases at V and 2 bases at J; junction bases unmatched: 3. The CDR3, as DNA: TGTGCCAGCAGTGAAATCGGACAGGCCTACGAGCAGTACCTC. Translating gives CASSEIGQAYEQYL.

Ten or more counts support this clone. The rearrangement joins TRBV20-1 to TRBJ2-3; 11 positions match TRBD2. CDR3 size: 17 residues. Germline loops: CDR1 DFQATT, CDR2 SNEGSKA (reference sequence). Trimming removed 3 bases from V and 0 bases from J; junction bases left unmatched: 8. CDR3 sequence reads: CSARVGLAAHSTDTQYF. CDR3 nucleotide sequence: TGCAGTGCTAGGGTGGGACTAGCGGCCCATAGCACAGATACGCAGTATTTT.

A word on this clone: Since a much larger clone is just one base distant, this may be a read error. The chain employs TRBV29-1 and TRBJ2-1; 9 nucleotides match TRBD1. This CDR3 has 13 amino acids. CDR1 SQVTM and CDR2 ANQGSEA come from the germline V gene. CDR3 nucleotides: TGCATCCCGGCGGGACAGGGTGGGATTGGGCAGTTCTTC. It yields the protein CIPAGQGGIGQFF.

At least ten counts were recorded for this clone. The chain recombines TRBV6-1 with TRBJ2-7; no definite D call. Looked up from germline, CDR1 is MNHNS and CDR2 is SASEGT. V was pared by 6 bases and J by 3 bases, with 15 bases between. The CDR3 spans 14 residues. CDR3 in DNA: TGTGCCAGCAGCAGGAACGACCTGGGCTACGAGCAGTACTTC. Encoded protein: CASSRNDLGYEQYF.

This clone was seen many times. CDR3 sequence reads: CAWRDRGPNTEAFF. In DNA form, the CDR3 reads TGTGCCTGGAGGGACAGGGGGCCGAACACTGAAGCTTTCTTT. The chain has TRBV30 and TRBJ1-1, with 11 bases identical to TRBD1. The CDR3 is 14 amino acids. Germline loops: CDR1 GTSNPN, CDR2 SVGIG (reference sequence). The V segment lost 3 bases and the J segment 1 base; nucleotides outside the gene matches: 1.

This clone came up many times. The chain employs TRBV15 and TRBJ2-1, with D hard to call. Trimming removed 4 bases from V and 4 bases from J, with 5 bases in between. This CDR3 has 12 residues. CDR1 is LNHNV, CDR2 YYDKDF, per germline (reference sequence). CDR3 DNA: TGTGCCACCAGCATCCAGTACAATGAGCAGTTCTTC. Translated: CATSIQYNEQFF.

This clone showed up many times. The chain has TRBV6-5 and TRBJ2-1; 11 positions agree with TRBD2. Trimming at V came to 4 bases and at J to 6 bases, leaving 8 bases not matched to a gene. The CDR3 covers 16 residues. Germline CDR1 and CDR2: MNHEY and SVGAGI. Here the CDR3 DNA reads TGTGCCAGCAGTTCGCGGGGTAGCGGGAGGGCCAATGAGCAGTTCTTC. Its protein is CASSSRGSGRANEQFF.

The rearrangement links TRBV27 to TRBJ2-5; 9 positions agree with TRBD2. CDR1 and CDR2 (germline): MNHEY, SMNVEV (reference sequence). The V segment lost 6 bases and the J segment 0 bases; nucleotides outside the gene matches: 11. The CDR3 has 17 residues. CDR3 protein: CASRGSIAGEYQETQYF. The CDR3 nucleotides are TGTGCCAGCAGAGGGTCGATAGCGGGAGAGTACCAAGAGACCCAGTACTTC.

The chain links TRBV13 to TRBJ2-3; TRBD2 agrees at 12 bases. The V gene's germline CDR1 is PRHDT and CDR2 FYEKMQ (reference sequence). This CDR3 comprises 19 residues. Trimming took 5 bases from V and 5 from J; bases not matched to a gene: 17. CDR3 protein: CASSAKMKGLAGDKDTQYF. The CDR3 nucleotides read TGTGCCAGCAGCGCAAAGATGAAGGGACTAGCGGGTGATAAAGATACGCAGTATTTT. Combining the CDR3 with reference TRBV13 and TRBJ2-3 gives the whole variable domain AAGVIQSPRHLIKEKRETATLKCYPIPRHDTVYWYQQGPGQDPQFLISFYEKMQSDKGSIPDRFSAQQFSDYHSELNMSSLELGDSALYFCASSAKMKGLAGDKDTQYFGPGTRLTVL.

This clone was picked up a small number of times. The chain has TRBV6-1 and TRBJ2-7; perhaps TRBD1 as D (6 bases). The CDR3 covers 16 residues. From germline, CDR1 is MNHNS and CDR2 SASEGT. Trimming removed 2 bases at V and 6 bases at J, with 20 bases between. Here the CDR3 DNA reads TGTGCCAGCAGTGAAAGGGGGAGAAAAGGGGTGGGCGAGCAGTACTTC. This codes for CASSERGRKGVGEQYF.

The chain has TRBV20-1 and TRBJ1-5; TRBD1 is a possible D gene (6 bases). Trimming removed 5 bases from V and 5 bases from J, with 22 bases in between. CDR1 and CDR2 from the germline V gene are DFQATT and SNEGSKA (reference sequence). This CDR3 has 16 amino acids. The CDR3 sequence: CSAPTGTNSLYQPQHF. CDR3 DNA sequence: TGCAGTGCTCCGACCGGGACAAATTCCCTATATCAGCCCCAGCATTTT.

In its sample, this clone was seen many times. V usage is TRBV9 and J usage is TRBJ2-2, with D unclear. Germline V gives CDR1 SGDLS, CDR2 YYNGEE. The CDR3 consists of 13 residues. V lost 3 bases, J lost 6 bases, and 9 bases lay in between. The CDR3 coding sequence is TGTGCCAGCAGCGCACCCTTCTCCGGGGAGCTGTTTTTT. Its protein product is CASSAPFSGELFF. Full variable domain (remainder filled in from reference TRBV9 and TRBJ2-2): DSGVTQTPKHLITATGQRVTLRCSPRSGDLSVYWYQQSLDQGLQFLIQYYNGEERAKGNILERFSAQQFPDLHSELNLSSLELGDSALYFCASSAPFSGELFFGEGSRLTVL.

This clone was recorded at least ten times. This sample includes further DNA sequences coding for the same CDR3. The chain joins TRBV29-1 to TRBJ2-5, with TRBD1 identical over 7 bases. J lost 0 bases, V lost 6 bases, and 7 bases had no gene match. The length of the CDR3 is 14 residues. Germline V CDR1 and CDR2: SQVTM, ANQGSEA. The CDR3 is CSVPIGGNQETQYF. CDR3 DNA: TGCAGCGTCCCAATAGGGGGCAACCAAGAGACCCAGTACTTC.

This clone was seen only a few times. The rearrangement joins TRBV28 to TRBJ2-7; tentatively, D is TRBD2 (6 bases). Trimming removed 7 bases at V and 6 bases at J, with 22 bases between. In germline, CDR1 is MDHEN, CDR2 SYDVKM. This CDR3 has 15 residues. The CDR3 nucleotides read TGTGCCAGCATTTTCCTAGCTGGACCCGGGGGCGAGCAGTACTTC. Its translation: CASIFLAGPGGEQYF.